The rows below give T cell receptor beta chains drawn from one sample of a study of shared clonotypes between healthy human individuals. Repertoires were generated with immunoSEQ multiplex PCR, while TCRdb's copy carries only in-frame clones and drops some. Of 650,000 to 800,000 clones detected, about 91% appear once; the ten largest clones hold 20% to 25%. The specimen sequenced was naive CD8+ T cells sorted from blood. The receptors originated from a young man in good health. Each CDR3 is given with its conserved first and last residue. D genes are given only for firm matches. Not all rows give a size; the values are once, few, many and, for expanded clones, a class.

TGCGCCAGCAGTCACGACAGGGGACCTACCGGGGAGCTGTTTTTT | CASSHDRGPTGELFF | once | TRBD1 | TRBJ2-2 | TRBV10-1
TGTGCCAGCAGCAGGGACTCTTGGTACCAAGAGACCCAGTACTTC | CASSRDSWYQETQYF | NA | NA | TRBJ2-5 | TRBV7-9
TGTGCCAGCAGCTTATGGGAAGATCAGCCCCAGCATTTT | CASSLWEDQPQHF | NA | NA | TRBJ1-5 | TRBV7-3
TGTGCTAGTGGTTTGAGCACAGATACGCAGTATTTT | CASGLSTDTQYF | NA | NA | TRBJ2-3 | TRBV12-5
TGCGCCAGCAGCTCGGACAGTTCTGAAGCTTTCTTT | CASSSDSSEAFF | NA | NA | TRBJ1-1 | TRBV5-1
TGTGCCAGTAGTATCACTAGCGGGAGACGCTCCTACAATGAGCAGTTCTTC | CASSITSGRRSYNEQFF | NA | TRBD2 | TRBJ2-1 | TRBV19
TGTGCCAGCAGCTTCGGACTAGCGGGATTGACAGATACGCAGTATTTT | CASSFGLAGLTDTQYF | NA | TRBD2 | TRBJ2-3 | TRBV7-2
TGCGCCAGCAGCTACCGGGACTACGAGCAGTACTTC | CASSYRDYEQYF | NA | NA | TRBJ2-7 | TRBV5-1
TGTGCCAGCAGCTTAGAACTCGGACAGGGGACAACCGGGGAGCTGTTTTTT | CASSLELGQGTTGELFF | NA | TRBD1 | TRBJ2-2 | TRBV7-6
TGTGCCAGCAGCCCCGGGACAGGGATTGTGTCAACCGGGGAGCTGTTTTTT | CASSPGTGIVSTGELFF | once | TRBD1 | TRBJ2-2 | TRBV27
TGTGCCAGCAGCGGGAGACTAGCGCCTAGCACAGATACGCAGTATTTT | CASSGRLAPSTDTQYF | NA | TRBD2 | TRBJ2-3 | TRBV9
TGTGCCAGCAGTTTTATTTACGGATCGAAAGCTAACTCCTACGAGCAGTACTTC | CASSFIYGSKANSYEQYF | NA | NA | TRBJ2-7 | TRBV28
TGTGCCAGCGACAGCTACAATGAGCAGTTCTTC | CASDSYNEQFF | NA | NA | TRBJ2-1 | TRBV2
TGCGCCAGCAGCCCCTCGGGTCAGGTCGTCTCCTACAATGAGCAGTTCTTC | CASSPSGQVVSYNEQFF | NA | NA | TRBJ2-1 | TRBV4-1
TGCGCCAGCAGCTTGGAAGGAGGGGTGGACTACGAGCAGTACTTC | CASSLEGGVDYEQYF | NA | NA | TRBJ2-7 | TRBV5-1
TGTGCCAGCAGTTACTCGAGTACAACTATGAACACTGAAGCTTTCTTT | CASSYSSTTMNTEAFF | NA | NA | TRBJ1-1 | TRBV6-5
TGTGCCAGCAGTAGCGGGTCCTACGAGCAGTACTTC | CASSSGSYEQYF | once | NA | TRBJ2-7 | TRBV6-5
TGTGCCAGCAGCTGGGGATACGGGACAGGATTTGAAGCTTTCTTT | CASSWGYGTGFEAFF | NA | TRBD1 | TRBJ1-1 | TRBV11-2
TGTGCCAGCAGCAAGGCTTCAGGTGACACAAGGTCTAACTATGGCTACACCTTC | CASSKASGDTRSNYGYTF | NA | NA | TRBJ1-2 | TRBV21-1
TGTGCCAGCAGCTCGCCCCGGGACAATCAGCCCCAGCATTTT | CASSSPRDNQPQHF | NA | NA | TRBJ1-5 | TRBV28
TGTGCCAGCAGCTTAGATAGGGATCAAGAGACCCAGTACTTC | CASSLDRDQETQYF | NA | NA | TRBJ2-5 | TRBV7-9
TGTGGTGGGGGCCGGGATACGCAGTATTTT | CGGGRDTQYF | NA | NA | TRBJ2-3 | TRBV30
TGTGCCAGCAGCTTACCAGGGTTCCGTGAAAAACTGTTTTTT | CASSLPGFREKLFF | NA | NA | TRBJ1-4 | TRBV7-8
TGTGCCAGCAGCCAAGAGTGGTTCTATGAGCAGTTCTTC | CASSQEWFYEQFF | NA | NA | TRBJ2-1 | TRBV14
TGTGCCAGCGGAACCCCCAGAACAGGGAGCTACGAGCAGTACTTC | CASGTPRTGSYEQYF | NA | NA | TRBJ2-7 | TRBV28
TGTGCCAGCAGCTCAATAGCCCCGGGTGGAGAGCAGTTCTTC | CASSSIAPGGEQFF | NA | NA | TRBJ2-1 | TRBV11-2
TGTGCCAGCAGCCACGACAGGGGCTATGGCTACACCTTC | CASSHDRGYGYTF | NA | TRBD1 | TRBJ1-2 | TRBV28
TGTGCCAGCACTGCCGGGACTAGCGGCAACAATGAGCAGTTCTTC | CASTAGTSGNNEQFF | NA | TRBD2 | TRBJ2-1 | TRBV27